One sample yielded the 20 T cell receptor beta chains listed below, sequenced in a study of T cells in Graves' hyperthyroidism and ophthalmopathy. TCR beta CDR3 regions were amplified from RNA transcripts. The HTBI primer set drove a first-round RT-PCR of the TCR CDR3. TCRdb reanalysed the multiplex PCR reads using MiXCR and keeps one entry per CDR3 protein. The sample holds around 300,000 distinct CDR3 sequences, 12% to 15% seen once. Material for sequencing was blood. These receptors were obtained from a woman in her forties or fifties with Graves' hyperthyroidism that later progressed to Graves' ophthalmopathy.

The gene calls are TRBV5-8 and TRBJ2-1; 8 nucleotides align to TRBD1. The length of the CDR3 is 12 residues. The V gene end was trimmed by 3 bases and the J gene end by 13 bases; junction bases not matched to a gene: 6. Germline CDR1 and CDR2: SGHTS and YDEGEE. CDR3 sequence (DNA): TGTGCCAGCAGCTCTACAGGGGGAGACCAGTTCTTC. This gives the protein CASSSTGGDQFF.

The genes are TRBV19 and TRBJ2-2, with a weak D call TRBD1 (7 bases). The germline CDR1 and CDR2 sequences are LNHDA and SQIVND (reference sequence). The CDR3 has 18 residues. V dropped 5 bases and J dropped 10 bases, with 29 bases sitting between them. CDR3 nucleotide sequence: TGTGCCAGTAGTCGGGGAGACTGGAGGGGGCCCCGACCCGCGGAGCTGTTTTTT. It specifies CASSRGDWRGPRPAELFF.

This clonotype was recorded at least ten times. The rearrangement links TRBV20-1 to TRBJ1-6, with 8 nucleotides matching TRBD1. This CDR3 is 13 amino acids long. With V trimmed by 8 bases and J by 9 bases, 9 bases remained unmatched. Germline CDR1 reads DFQATT; CDR2 reads SNEGSKA (reference sequence). DNA of the CDR3: TGCAGTCTCCAGGGGGCGCGGACTTCACCCCTCCACTTT. Translated, it gives CSLQGARTSPLHF.

The CDR3 region has the DNA TGTGCCAGCAGCTTGGGCGGGGCCCGCTACGAGCAGTACTTC. Amino acid sequence: CASSLGGARYEQYF. The V gene is TRBV5-6, the J gene TRBJ2-7, with D possibly TRBD2 on 6 matching bases. Per germline, CDR1 SGHDT and CDR2 YYEEEE. V shed 0 bases and J shed 3 bases, with 10 bases lying between them. This CDR3 spans 14 amino acids.

This clonotype was seen ten or more times. The chain employs TRBV10-3 and TRBJ1-1; 7 nucleotides line up with TRBD1. In germline, CDR1 is ENHRY, CDR2 SYGVKD. Trimming took 3 bases from V and 6 from J; bases not matched to a gene: 4. The length of the CDR3 is 13 residues. The CDR3 DNA is TGTGCCATCAGTGACCCGACAGGGTCTGAAGCTTTCTTT. The encoded protein is CAISDPTGSEAFF.

This clonotype was recorded many times. This sequence joins TRBV28 and TRBJ2-7, with a possible D match to TRBD2 (6 bases). The V end lost 3 bases, the J end lost 3 bases, and 12 bases lay between the germline ends. The CDR3 covers 14 residues. Germline V gene lookup returns CDR1 MDHEN and CDR2 SYDVKM. This chain's CDR3 is CASSLGGKGYEQYF. The CDR3 region has the DNA TGTGCCAGCAGTTTGGGGGGAAAGGGCTACGAGCAGTACTTC.

This clonotype was recorded a few times. This rearrangement joins TRBV24-1 to TRBJ2-1; 12 bases agree with TRBD2. The CDR3 covers 14 residues. V shed 9 bases and J 9 bases; nucleotides not matched to a gene: 8. The germline CDR1 and CDR2 sequences are KGHDR and SFDVKD. The CDR3 DNA follows: TGTGCCACCCGGCCTAGCGGGAGGGCCATTGAGCAGTTCTTC. This encodes CATRPSGRAIEQFF.

This clonotype was detected only a few times. The chain uses TRBV3-1 and TRBJ1-2; 9 bases agree with TRBD1. The CDR3 runs to 16 residues. In germline, CDR1 is LGHDT, CDR2 YNNKEL (reference sequence). The V segment lost 2 bases and the J segment 6 bases; nucleotides outside the gene matches: 10. The DNA for the CDR3 is TGTGCCAGCAGCCAATTTAACAGGGGGCGGTATCATGGCTACACCTTC. This translates into CASSQFNRGRYHGYTF.

A note on this clonotype: The junction departs from germline at one end; a sequencing error may be responsible. The chain links TRBV2 to TRBJ1-5, with D possibly TRBD1 on 5 matching bases. From germline, CDR1 is SNHLY and CDR2 FYNNEI. The length of the CDR3 is 15 residues. This CDR3 reads CASMGRGDRNQPLHF. CDR3 DNA: TGTGCCAGCATGGGACGGGGGGACCGCAATCAGCCCCTGCATTTT. Drawing the rest from reference TRBV2 and TRBJ1-5, the complete variable domain is EPEVTQTPSHQVTQMGQEVILRCVPISNHLYFYWYRQILGQKVEFLVSFYNNEISEKSEIFDDQFSVERPDGSNFTLKIRSTKLEDSAMYFCASMGRGDRNQPLHFGDGTRLSIL.

This clonotype was seen more than once but under ten times. This sequence joins TRBV7-2 and TRBJ1-5; TRBD1 agrees at 12 bases. V trimming: 1 base; J trimming: 6 bases; junction bases outside the gene matches: 7. Germline V gene data show CDR1 as SGHTA and CDR2 as FQGNSA. CDR3 length equals 17 residues. The DNA of the CDR3 is TGTGCCAGCAGCTTAGAGGGACAGGGGGCGGTAACTCAGCCCCAGCATTTT. Amino acid sequence: CASSLEGQGAVTQPQHF.

This clonotype was seen many times. V and J are TRBV6-2 or TRBV6-3 and TRBJ2-1; no clear D. Trimming shortened V by 8 bases and J by 2 bases, and 4 bases separated the two germline ends. This CDR3 is built from 11 residues. CDR1 is MNHEY and CDR2 is SVGEGT in the germline V gene. CDR3 residues: CASGAYNEQFF. In nucleotides, the CDR3 is TGTGCCAGCGGGGCCTACAATGAGCAGTTCTTC.

This clonotype was counted many times. This chain links TRBV28 with TRBJ1-5; D perhaps matches TRBD1 (6 bases). The germline V and J ends were trimmed by 6 bases and 5 bases, with 14 bases remaining between them. The V gene's germline CDR1 is MDHEN and CDR2 SYDVKM. This CDR3 region has 14 residues. CDR3 protein: CASRGGTEHQPQHF. The CDR3 nucleotides read TGTGCCAGCAGAGGGGGTACAGAGCATCAGCCCCAGCATTTT.

Ten or more counts support this clonotype. The V and J genes are TRBV7-9 and TRBJ1-1, with 7 positions matching TRBD1. This CDR3 is 15 amino acids long. In germline, CDR1 is SEHNR, CDR2 FQNEAQ (reference sequence). The ends lost 5 bases at V and 1 base at J; junction bases unmatched: 7. CDR3 region: CASSRGDRTNTEAFF. As DNA, the CDR3 is TGTGCCAGCAGCCGGGGGGACAGAACGAACACTGAAGCTTTCTTT.

The chain combines TRBV29-1 with TRBJ2-5, with 7 bases lining up with TRBD2. Trimming took 7 bases from V and 10 from J; bases not matched to a gene: 21. The CDR3 consists of 15 residues. Germline-derived CDR1 and CDR2 are SQVTM and ANQGSEA. The CDR3 nucleotides are TGCAGCGGCCGAGGAGGAGAGGTGCCCCGGGGGGTCCAGTACTTC. Amino acid sequence: CSGRGGEVPRGVQYF.

This clonotype has at least ten counts. The genes are TRBV7-8 and TRBJ2-5; TRBD1 matches at 9 bases. Looked up from germline, CDR1 is SGHVS and CDR2 is FQNEAQ. The CDR3 loop spans 15 amino acids. Trimming cost V 1 base and J 5 bases; bases outside gene matches: 5. The CDR3 nucleotides are TGTGCCAGCAGCTTAGGGGGACAGGGAGGGGAGACCCAGTACTTC. This sequence encodes CASSLGGQGGETQYF.

The chain has TRBV7-9 and TRBJ2-3; 10 bases are a match to TRBD2. The CDR3 runs 14 residues. J gave up 1 base and V 6 bases, and 1 base lay outside the gene matches. CDR1 is SEHNR and CDR2 is FQNEAQ in the germline V gene (reference sequence). The CDR3 reads CASRAGGRTDTQYF. CDR3 in DNA: TGTGCCAGCAGAGCGGGGGGGCGCACAGATACGCAGTATTTT.

This clonotype was observed a handful of times. The chain recombines TRBV5-4 with TRBJ2-1; tentatively, D is TRBD1 (6 bases). V dropped 0 bases and J dropped 7 bases, with 17 bases sitting between them. The CDR3 is 16 amino acids. From germline, CDR1 is SGHNT and CDR2 YYREEE (reference sequence). The CDR3 loop is CASSLARQEDKNEQFF. The CDR3 coding sequence is TGTGCCAGCAGCTTGGCTAGACAGGAGGATAAGAATGAGCAGTTCTTC.

In its sample, this clonotype was seen many times. The chain is built from TRBV20-1 and TRBJ2-1; D may be TRBD1 or TRBD2 (5 bases each). The germline V gene has CDR1 DFQATT and CDR2 SNEGSKA (reference sequence). The CDR3 totals 17 residues. Trimming removed 5 bases at V and 0 bases at J, with 20 bases between. CDR3 loop: CSAPSQGASSSYNEQFF. The CDR3 nucleotides are TGCAGTGCTCCCAGCCAGGGAGCGTCGAGCTCCTACAATGAGCAGTTCTTC.

The table lists this clonotype with many counts. V usage is TRBV29-1 and J usage is TRBJ2-2; possible D gene TRBD1, 6 bases. CDR3 length: 14 amino acids. V was trimmed by 1 base and J by 5 bases, leaving 11 bases between them. Germline V lookup: CDR1 SQVTM, CDR2 ANQGSEA. CDR3 loop: CSVEAGQGTGELFF. The CDR3 DNA sequence: TGCAGCGTTGAAGCCGGCCAGGGGACCGGGGAGCTGTTTTTT.

V gene TRBV29-1 combines with J gene TRBJ2-2, with TRBD2 identical over 14 bases. The length of the CDR3 is 17 residues. Looked up from germline, CDR1 is SQVTM and CDR2 is ANQGSEA. V was clipped by 6 bases and J by 2 bases; unmatched bases: 8. In DNA form, the CDR3 reads TGCAGCGTCGGCGGACTAGCGGGAGGCCTTAACACCGGGGAGCTGTTTTTT. Encoded protein: CSVGGLAGGLNTGELFF.